This T cell receptor beta chain was documented in a study of blood T cell repertoires in COVID-19. Study context: From T cells, B-cell-depleted T cells, or PBMCs came the material, which was cDNA or gDNA.

Clones were read by immunoSEQ multiplex PCR, and TCRdb kept only the in-frame ones, dropping some. This sample has under 45,000 clones; 85% to 95% occur once, and the top ten carry 35% to 50%. This CDR3 spans 15 amino acids. V lost 5 bases to trimming and J lost 4 bases; unmatched junction nucleotides: 7. Germline CDR1 is SGHTA and CDR2 is FQGTGA. The source material was peripheral blood. This rearrangement joins TRBV7-3 to TRBJ2-1; 8 nucleotides align to TRBD2. The sequence came from a man in his 60s with active or convalescent COVID-19. CDR3 sequence: CASSPGREGYNEQFF. In nucleotides, the CDR3 is TGTGCCAGCAGCCCCGGCCGGGAGGGTTACAATGAGCAGTTCTTC.